This T cell receptor beta chain was captured by sequencing in a study of cytomegalovirus exposure and HLA in healthy donors. The CDR3 length is 13 residues. Looked up from germline, CDR1 is SQVTM and CDR2 is ANQGSEA. V shed 0 bases, J shed 5 bases, and the junction held 3 bases outside the gene matches. Notes on the study in general: Among the sequence variants, a highly shared cluster was likely an artifact of sequencing. For most TCR sequences rarity was the rule, although some public TCRs occurred in many donors.

Comments on this clone: The antigen remains unidentified.

A multiplex PCR was run with 60 Vbeta primers and 13 Jbeta primers. Repertoires were generated with immunoSEQ multiplex PCR, while TCRdb's copy carries only in-frame clones and drops some. The table lists approximately 58,000 clones. The chain links TRBV29-1 to TRBJ2-5; TRBD2 aligns across 7 bases. The TCR was taken from a woman between 50 and 59 years old in good health and CMV-seropositive. Sequenced: PBMCs. The DNA of the CDR3 is TGCAGCGTTGAAGACAGGGAGGGGGAGACCCAGTACTTC. Encoded protein: CSVEDREGETQYF.